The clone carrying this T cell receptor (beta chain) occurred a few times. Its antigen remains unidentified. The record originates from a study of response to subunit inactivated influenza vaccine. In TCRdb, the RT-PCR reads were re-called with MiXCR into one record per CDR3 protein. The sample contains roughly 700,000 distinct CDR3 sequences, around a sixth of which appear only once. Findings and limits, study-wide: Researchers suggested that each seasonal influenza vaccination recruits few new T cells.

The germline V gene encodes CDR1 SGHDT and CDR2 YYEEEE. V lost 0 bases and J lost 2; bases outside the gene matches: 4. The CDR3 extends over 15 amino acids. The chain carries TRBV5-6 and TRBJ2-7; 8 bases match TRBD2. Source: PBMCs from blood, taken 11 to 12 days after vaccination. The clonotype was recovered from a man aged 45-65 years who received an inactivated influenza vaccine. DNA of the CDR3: TGTGCCAGCAGCTTGGCAGTAGCGGGAACCTACGAGCAGTACTTC. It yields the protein CASSLAVAGTYEQYF.